This passage covers 2 T cell receptor beta chains from one sample sequenced in a study of shared clonotypes between healthy human individuals. TCRdb keeps only in-frame clones here, not all; method: immunoSEQ multiplex PCR. This table holds around 2.5 million clones, roughly 93% found once. Specimen: naive CD4+ T cells from PBMCs. Subset of the sample: CD45RA+ positively selected. The receptor source for this set is a man aged 18 to 29 in good health. Some clones in this sample may be carry-over from other donors' samples.

The genes are TRBV7-2 and TRBJ2-5; 10 bases line up with TRBD2. Germline V CDR1 and CDR2: SGHTA, FQGNSA. CDR3 size: 14 residues. The V and J ends lost 5 bases and 5 bases, in that order; junction bases with no gene match: 5. CDR3 sequence: CASSLLSGRETQYF. CDR3 coding DNA: TGTGCCAGCAGCCTCCTTAGCGGGAGGGAGACCCAGTACTTC.

Points on this clone: The sample contains more than one DNA sequence encoding this CDR3. J is TRBJ2-5 and V is TRBV5-1; D possibly corresponds to TRBD1 (5 bases). This CDR3 spans 13 amino acids. V gave up 0 bases and J gave up 4 bases, with 7 bases separating them. Looked up from germline, CDR1 is SGHRS and CDR2 is YFSETQ. CDR3 loop: CASSLGQGETQYF. CDR3 bases: TGCGCCAGCAGCTTGGGTCAGGGAGAGACCCAGTACTTC.